This entry features one T cell receptor beta chain sequence. Antigen specificity is unknown. 60 Vbeta and 13 Jbeta primers were used in PCR. Clones were sequenced by immunoSEQ multiplex PCR, and TCRdb holds only the in-frame ones, with some missing. This sample has about 190,000 clones; 80% occur once, and the top ten carry roughly 0.7%. This specimen comes from a study of cytomegalovirus exposure and HLA in healthy donors. The CDR3 consists of 16 residues. Overall study results and limits: Highly shared sequence variants in one cluster were likely a sequencing artifact. According to an earlier analysis, most TCR beta V segments yielded productive rearrangements about 87% or about 30% of the time. Researchers reported that a few CMV-associated chains were confirmed in vitro as CMV antigen-specific.

The chain links TRBV21-1 to TRBJ2-2; the table's D call, TRBD1, was not checked against the DNA. TRBV21-1 has pseudogene status. This TCR derives from a boy aged 5-17 years in good health and CMV-seronegative. Material for sequencing was PBMCs. CDR3: CASSKDKGQGTGELFF. CDR3 sequence (DNA): TGTGCCAGCAGCAAAGATAAGGGACAGGGAACCGGGGAGCTGTTTTTT.